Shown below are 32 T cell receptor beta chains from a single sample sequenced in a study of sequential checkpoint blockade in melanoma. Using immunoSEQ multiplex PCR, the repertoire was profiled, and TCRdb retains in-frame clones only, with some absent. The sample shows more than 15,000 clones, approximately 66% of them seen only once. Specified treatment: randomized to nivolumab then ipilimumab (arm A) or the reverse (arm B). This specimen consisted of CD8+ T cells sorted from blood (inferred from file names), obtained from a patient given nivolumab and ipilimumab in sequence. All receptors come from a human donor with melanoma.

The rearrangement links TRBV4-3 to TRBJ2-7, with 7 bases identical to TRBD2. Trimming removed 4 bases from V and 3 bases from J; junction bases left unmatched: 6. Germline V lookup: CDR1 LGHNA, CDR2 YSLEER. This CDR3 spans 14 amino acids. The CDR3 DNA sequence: TGCGCCAGCAGCCGAGCGGGGCCGGGCTACGAGCAGTACTTC. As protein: CASSRAGPGYEQYF.

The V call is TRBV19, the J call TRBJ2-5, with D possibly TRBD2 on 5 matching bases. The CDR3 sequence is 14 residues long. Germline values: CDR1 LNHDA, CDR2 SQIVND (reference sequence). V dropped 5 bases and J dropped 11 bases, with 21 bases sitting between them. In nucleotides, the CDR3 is TGTGCCAGTAGTCCGTCACTGGATTTGTGGGAGCAGTACTTC. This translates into CASSPSLDLWEQYF.

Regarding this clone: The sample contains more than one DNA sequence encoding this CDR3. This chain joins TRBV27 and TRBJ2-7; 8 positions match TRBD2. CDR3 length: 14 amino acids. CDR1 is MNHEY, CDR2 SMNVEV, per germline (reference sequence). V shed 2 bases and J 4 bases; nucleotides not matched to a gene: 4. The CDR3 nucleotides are TGTGCCAGCAGTTTAGGGACTAGTGGGTACGAGCAGTACTTC. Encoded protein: CASSLGTSGYEQYF.

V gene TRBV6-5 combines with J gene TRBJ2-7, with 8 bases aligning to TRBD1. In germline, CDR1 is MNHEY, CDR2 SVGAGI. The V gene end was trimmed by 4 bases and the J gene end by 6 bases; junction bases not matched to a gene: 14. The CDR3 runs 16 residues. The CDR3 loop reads CASSFGQGYNILEQYF. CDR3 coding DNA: TGTGCCAGCAGTTTCGGACAGGGATACAACATTCTCGAGCAGTACTTC.

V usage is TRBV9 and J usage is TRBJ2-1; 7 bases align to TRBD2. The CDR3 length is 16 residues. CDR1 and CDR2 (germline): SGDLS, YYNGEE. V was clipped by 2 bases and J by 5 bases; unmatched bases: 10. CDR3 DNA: TGTGCCAGCAGCGTTTTAGCGGGCGGACTAAACAATGAGCAGTTCTTC. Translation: CASSVLAGGLNNEQFF.

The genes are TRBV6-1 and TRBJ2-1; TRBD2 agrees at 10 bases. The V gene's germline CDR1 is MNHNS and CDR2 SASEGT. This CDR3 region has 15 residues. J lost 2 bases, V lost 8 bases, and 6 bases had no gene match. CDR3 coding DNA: TGTGCCAGCCTCATAGCGGGAGGAACCTACAATGAGCAGTTCTTC. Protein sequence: CASLIAGGTYNEQFF.

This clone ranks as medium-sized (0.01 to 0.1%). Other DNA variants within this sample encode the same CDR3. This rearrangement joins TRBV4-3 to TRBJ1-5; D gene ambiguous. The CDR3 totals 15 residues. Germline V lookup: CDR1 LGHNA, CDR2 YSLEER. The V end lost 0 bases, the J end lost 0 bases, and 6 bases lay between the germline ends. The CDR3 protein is CASSQERGSNQPQHF. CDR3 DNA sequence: TGCGCCAGCAGCCAAGAACGAGGTAGCAATCAGCCCCAGCATTTT.

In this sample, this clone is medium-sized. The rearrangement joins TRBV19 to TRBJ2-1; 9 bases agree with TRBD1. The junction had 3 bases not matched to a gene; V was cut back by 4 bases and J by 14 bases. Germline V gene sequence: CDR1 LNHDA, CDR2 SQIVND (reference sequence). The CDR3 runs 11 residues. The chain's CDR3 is CASSNRDREFF. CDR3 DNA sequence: TGTGCCAGTAGTAACCGGGACAGGGAGTTCTTC.

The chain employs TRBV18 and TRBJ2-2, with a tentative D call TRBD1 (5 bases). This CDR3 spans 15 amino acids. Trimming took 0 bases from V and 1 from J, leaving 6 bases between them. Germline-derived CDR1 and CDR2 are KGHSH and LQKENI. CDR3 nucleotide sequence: TGTGCCAGCTCACCACCACAGGAGAACACCGGGGAGCTGTTTTTT. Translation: CASSPPQENTGELFF.

This CDR3 reads CAWRQGEAFF. The CDR3 nucleotides read TGTGCCTGGAGGCAGGGAGAAGCTTTCTTT. The chain links TRBV30 to TRBJ1-1; the D gene is possibly TRBD1 (5 bases). Trimming removed 3 bases at V and 8 bases at J, with 7 bases between. Germline loops: CDR1 GTSNPN, CDR2 SVGIG (reference sequence). The CDR3 runs to 10 residues.

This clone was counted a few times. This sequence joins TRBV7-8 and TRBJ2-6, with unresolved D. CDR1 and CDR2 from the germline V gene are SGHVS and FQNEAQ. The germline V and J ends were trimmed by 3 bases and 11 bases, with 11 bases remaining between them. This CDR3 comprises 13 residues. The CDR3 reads CASSFIPGDVLTF. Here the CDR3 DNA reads TGTGCCAGCAGCTTCATTCCGGGTGACGTCCTGACTTTC.

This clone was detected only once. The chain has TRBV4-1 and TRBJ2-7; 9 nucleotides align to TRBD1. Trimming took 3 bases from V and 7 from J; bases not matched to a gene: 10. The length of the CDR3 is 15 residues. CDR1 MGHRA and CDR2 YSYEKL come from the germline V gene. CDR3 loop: CASSHPGQGSGEQYF. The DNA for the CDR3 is TGCGCCAGCAGCCATCCGGGACAGGGCTCGGGTGAGCAGTACTTC.

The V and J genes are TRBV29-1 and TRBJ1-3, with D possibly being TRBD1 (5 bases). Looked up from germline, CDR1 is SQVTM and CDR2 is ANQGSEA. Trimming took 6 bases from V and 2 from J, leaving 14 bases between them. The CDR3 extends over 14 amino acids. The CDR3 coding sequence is TGCAGCGTCCACCCGGGGGGGACTGGAAACACCATATATTTT. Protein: CSVHPGGTGNTIYF.

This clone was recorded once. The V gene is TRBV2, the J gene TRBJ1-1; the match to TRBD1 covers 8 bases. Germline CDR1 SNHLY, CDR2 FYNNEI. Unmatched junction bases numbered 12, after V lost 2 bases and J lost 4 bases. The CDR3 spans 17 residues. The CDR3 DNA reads TGTGCCAGCAGTGAACCCGACAGGGGAAGGAGGGGCACTGAAGCTTTCTTT. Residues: CASSEPDRGRRGTEAFF.

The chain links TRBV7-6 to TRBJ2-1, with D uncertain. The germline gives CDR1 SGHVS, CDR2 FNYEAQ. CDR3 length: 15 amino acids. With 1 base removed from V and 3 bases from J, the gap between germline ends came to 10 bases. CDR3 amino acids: CASSLGLLYYNEQFF. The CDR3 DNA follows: TGTGCCAGCAGCTTAGGTCTCCTCTACTACAATGAGCAGTTCTTC.

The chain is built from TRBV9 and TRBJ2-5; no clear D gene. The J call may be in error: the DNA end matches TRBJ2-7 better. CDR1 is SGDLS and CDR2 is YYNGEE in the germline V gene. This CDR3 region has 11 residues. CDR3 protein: CASSRDYEQYF. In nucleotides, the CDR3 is TGTGCCAGCAGCCGAGACTACGAGCAGTACTTC.

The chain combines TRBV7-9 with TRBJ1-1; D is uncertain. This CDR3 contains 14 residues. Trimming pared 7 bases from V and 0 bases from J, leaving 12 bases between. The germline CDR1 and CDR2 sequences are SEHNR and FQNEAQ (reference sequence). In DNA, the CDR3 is TGTGCCAGCAACAAGAATTGGTTGAACACTGAAGCTTTCTTT. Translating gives CASNKNWLNTEAFF.

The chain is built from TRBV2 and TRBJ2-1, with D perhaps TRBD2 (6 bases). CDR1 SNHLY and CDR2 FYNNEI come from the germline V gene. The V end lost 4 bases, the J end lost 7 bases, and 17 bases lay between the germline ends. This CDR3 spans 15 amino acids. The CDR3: CASSVRGKGQNEQFF. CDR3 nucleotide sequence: TGTGCCAGCAGTGTCCGCGGGAAAGGACAAAATGAGCAGTTCTTC.

The DNA of the CDR3 is TGTGCCAGCAGTCCGCGGAGCGTCCCGAGCTCCTACGAGCAGTACTTC. As protein: CASSPRSVPSSYEQYF. V is TRBV27 and J is TRBJ2-5; D is unclear. The J call is uncertain, as TRBJ2-7 better fits the DNA end. This CDR3 region has 16 residues. Germline V gene lookup returns CDR1 MNHEY and CDR2 SMNVEV (reference sequence).

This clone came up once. The CDR3 is CASSSRTSGSEQYF. The CDR3 DNA follows: TGTGCCAGCAGTTCAAGGACTAGCGGGAGCGAGCAGTACTTC. The V and J genes are TRBV6-1 and TRBJ2-7; TRBD2 agrees at 13 bases. The germline V gene encodes CDR1 MNHNS and CDR2 SASEGT. Trimming took 5 bases from V and 6 from J; bases not matched to a gene: 4. The CDR3 runs 14 residues.

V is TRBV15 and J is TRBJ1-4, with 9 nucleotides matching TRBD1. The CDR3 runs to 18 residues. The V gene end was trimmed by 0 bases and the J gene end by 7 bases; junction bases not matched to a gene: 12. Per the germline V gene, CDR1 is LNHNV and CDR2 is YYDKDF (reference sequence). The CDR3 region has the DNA TGTGCCACCAGCAGAGATAGTAATACGGGGACAGGGAGTGAAAAACTGTTTTTT. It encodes CATSRDSNTGTGSEKLFF.

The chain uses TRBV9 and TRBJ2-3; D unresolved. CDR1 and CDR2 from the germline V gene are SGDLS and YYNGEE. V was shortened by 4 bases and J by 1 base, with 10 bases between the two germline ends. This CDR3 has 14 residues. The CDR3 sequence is CASSLRSRTDTQYF. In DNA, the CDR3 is TGTGCCAGCAGCCTCCGGTCTCGCACAGATACGCAGTATTTT. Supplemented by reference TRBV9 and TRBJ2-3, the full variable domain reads DSGVTQTPKHLITATGQRVTLRCSPRSGDLSVYWYQQSLDQGLQFLIQYYNGEERAKGNILERFSAQQFPDLHSELNLSSLELGDSALYFCASSLRSRTDTQYFGPGTRLTVL.

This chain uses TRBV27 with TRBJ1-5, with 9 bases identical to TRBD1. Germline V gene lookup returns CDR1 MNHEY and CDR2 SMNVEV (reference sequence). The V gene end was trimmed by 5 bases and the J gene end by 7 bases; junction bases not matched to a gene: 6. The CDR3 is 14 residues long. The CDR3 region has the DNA TGTGCCAGCAGTATCCTGACAGGGGGGCAGCCCCAGCATTTT. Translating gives CASSILTGGQPQHF.

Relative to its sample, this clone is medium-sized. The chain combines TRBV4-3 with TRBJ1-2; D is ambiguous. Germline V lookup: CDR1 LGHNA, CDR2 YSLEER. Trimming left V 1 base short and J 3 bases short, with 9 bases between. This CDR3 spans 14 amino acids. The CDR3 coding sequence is TGCGCCAGCAGCCAAGGGCCGAGGGACTATGGCTACACCTTC. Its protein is CASSQGPRDYGYTF.

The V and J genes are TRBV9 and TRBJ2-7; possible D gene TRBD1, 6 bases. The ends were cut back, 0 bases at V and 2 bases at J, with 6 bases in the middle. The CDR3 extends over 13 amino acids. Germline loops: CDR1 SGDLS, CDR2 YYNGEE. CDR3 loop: CASSVGDTYEQYF. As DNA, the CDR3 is TGTGCCAGCAGCGTAGGGGACACCTACGAGCAGTACTTC. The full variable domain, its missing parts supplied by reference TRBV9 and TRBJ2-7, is DSGVTQTPKHLITATGQRVTLRCSPRSGDLSVYWYQQSLDQGLQFLIQYYNGEERAKGNILERFSAQQFPDLHSELNLSSLELGDSALYFCASSVGDTYEQYFGPGTRLTVT.

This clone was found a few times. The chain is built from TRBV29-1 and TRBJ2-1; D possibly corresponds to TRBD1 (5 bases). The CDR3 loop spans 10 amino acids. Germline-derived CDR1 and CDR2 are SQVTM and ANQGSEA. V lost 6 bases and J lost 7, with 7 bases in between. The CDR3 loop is CSVQGNEQFF. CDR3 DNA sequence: TGCAGCGTCCAGGGAAATGAGCAGTTCTTC.

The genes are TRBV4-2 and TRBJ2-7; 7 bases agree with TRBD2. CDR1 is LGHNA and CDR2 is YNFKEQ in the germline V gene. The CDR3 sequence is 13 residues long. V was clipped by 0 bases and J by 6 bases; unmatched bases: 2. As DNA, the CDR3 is TGTGCCAGCAGCCAAGATGGCGGGGGCGAGCAGTACTTC. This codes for CASSQDGGGEQYF.

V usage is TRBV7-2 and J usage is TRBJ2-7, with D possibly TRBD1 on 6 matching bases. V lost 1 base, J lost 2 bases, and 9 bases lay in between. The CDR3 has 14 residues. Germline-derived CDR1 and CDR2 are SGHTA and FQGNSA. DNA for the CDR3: TGTGCCAGCAGCTTAGGACAGGTAGCCTACGAGCAGTACTTC. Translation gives CASSLGQVAYEQYF. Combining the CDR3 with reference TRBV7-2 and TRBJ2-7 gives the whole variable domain GAGVSQSPSNKVTEKGKDVELRCDPISGHTALYWYRQSLGQGLEFLIYFQGNSAPDKSGLPSDRFSAERTGGSVSTLTIQRTQQEDSAVYLCASSLGQVAYEQYFGPGTRLTVT.

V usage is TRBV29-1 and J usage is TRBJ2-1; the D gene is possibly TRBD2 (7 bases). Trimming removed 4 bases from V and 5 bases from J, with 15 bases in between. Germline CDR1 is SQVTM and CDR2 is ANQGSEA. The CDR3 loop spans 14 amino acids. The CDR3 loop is CSVVGGGQNNEQFF. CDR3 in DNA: TGCAGCGTTGTTGGGGGGGGGCAAAACAATGAGCAGTTCTTC.

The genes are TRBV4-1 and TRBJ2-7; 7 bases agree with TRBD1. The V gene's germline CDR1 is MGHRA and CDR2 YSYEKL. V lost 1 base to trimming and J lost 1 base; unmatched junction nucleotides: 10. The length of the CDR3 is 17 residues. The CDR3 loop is CASSQGTRDSLSYEQYF. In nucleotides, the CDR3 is TGCGCCAGCAGCCAAGGAACCCGGGACAGCCTTTCCTACGAGCAGTACTTC.

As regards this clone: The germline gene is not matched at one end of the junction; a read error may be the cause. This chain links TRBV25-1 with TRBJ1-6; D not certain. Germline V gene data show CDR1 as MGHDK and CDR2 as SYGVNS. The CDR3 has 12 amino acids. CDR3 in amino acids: CASSDYNSPLHF. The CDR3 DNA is TGTGCCAGCAGTGACTATAATTCCCCCCTCCACTTT.

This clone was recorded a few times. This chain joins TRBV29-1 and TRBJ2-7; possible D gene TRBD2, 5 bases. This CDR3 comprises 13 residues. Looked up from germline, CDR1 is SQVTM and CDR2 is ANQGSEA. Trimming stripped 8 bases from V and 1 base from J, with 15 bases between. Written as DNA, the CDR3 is TGCAGCTCTCAGGACTCAACTTCCTACGAGCAGTACTTC. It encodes CSSQDSTSYEQYF.